Listed here are 22 T cell receptor beta chains from one sample, sequenced in a study of CD8+ T cells in alopecia areata (dated by TCRdb to 2017 to 2018). Library generation was performed with the immunoSEQ multiplex PCR assay. RNA was extracted from all samples and reverse transcribed into cDNA, which served as template for TCR sequencing. TCRdb's version of the immuneACCESS table is confined to in-frame rearrangements and falls short of the full clone set. An unresolved V gene accounts for under half of the shortfall where checked; the remainder is of unknown origin. In this sample the table shows about 140,000 clones, roughly 60% of which occur a single time. The ten largest clonotypes hold approximately 4.3% of the sample. Sequenced material: CD4+ T cells sorted from blood. Receptors originate from a human donor in good health.

This chain uses TRBV25-1 with TRBJ1-4; D is undetermined. The CDR3 is 14 residues long. The germline V and J ends were trimmed by 3 bases and 10 bases, with 15 bases remaining between them. Germline values: CDR1 MGHDK, CDR2 SYGVNS. The CDR3 region has the DNA TGTGCCAGCAGTGAGTCCTCGGGGTCGGGAAAACTGTTTTTT. Encoded protein: CASSESSGSGKLFF.

V is TRBV5-1 and J is TRBJ2-7; D not certain. The CDR3 totals 11 residues. V was trimmed by 7 bases and J by 3 bases, leaving 8 bases between them. Germline CDR1 reads SGHRS; CDR2 reads YFSETQ. The CDR3 nucleotides read TGCGCCAGCCGGACGGGCTACGAGCAGTACTTC. The encoded protein is CASRTGYEQYF.

This clone was seen a handful of times. The rearrangement joins TRBV11-2 to TRBJ2-7; TRBD1 matches 9 bases. CDR3 size: 15 residues. Germline V gene data show CDR1 as SGHAT and CDR2 as FQNNGV. V dropped 2 bases and J dropped 5; count of bases not matched to a gene: 7. DNA for the CDR3: TGTGCCAGCAGCTTACCGGGACAGGGAACCCACGAGCAGTACTTC. Protein: CASSLPGQGTHEQYF.

The table lists this clone with a few counts. The rearrangement uses TRBV10-3 and TRBJ2-1, with D perhaps being TRBD1 or TRBD2 (5 bases each). The V and J ends lost 8 bases and 2 bases respectively, with 10 bases between them. The CDR3 has 13 residues. The germline V gene has CDR1 ENHRY and CDR2 SYGVKD. Here the CDR3 reads CAILGDPYNEQFF. CDR3 sequence (DNA): TGTGCCATCCTTGGGGACCCCTACAATGAGCAGTTCTTC.

A few counts support this clone. The V and J genes are TRBV23-1 and TRBJ2-2, with 12 nucleotides matching TRBD1. TRBV23-1 is placed among ORFs of uncertain function. The CDR3 loop spans 16 amino acids. Losses at the gene ends were 7 bases for V and 2 bases for J; bases not matched to a gene: 5. CDR3 sequence reads: CASTRDRGPNTGELFF. The DNA for the CDR3 is TGCGCCAGCACCCGGGACAGGGGGCCCAACACCGGGGAGCTGTTTTTT.

In this sample, this clone turned up many times. The chain carries TRBV18 and TRBJ1-1; D is uncertain. V was trimmed by 1 base and J by 1 base, leaving 10 bases between them. Germline-derived CDR1 and CDR2 are KGHSH and LQKENI. This CDR3 region has 15 residues. CDR3 nucleotide sequence: TGTGCCAGCTCACCACATTCGGGCGGGAACACTGAAGCTTTCTTT. It is translated as CASSPHSGGNTEAFF. Combining the CDR3 with reference TRBV18 and TRBJ1-1 gives the whole variable domain NAGVMQNPRHLVRRRGQEARLRCSPMKGHSHVYWYRQLPEEGLKFMVYLQKENIIDESGMPKERFSAEFPKEGPSILRIQQVVRGDSAAYFCASSPHSGGNTEAFFGQGTRLTVV.

Ten or more counts support this clone. The chain is built from TRBV10-3 and TRBJ2-7, with D perhaps being TRBD1 or TRBD2 (5 bases each). Germline V gives CDR1 ENHRY, CDR2 SYGVKD. V lost 0 bases, J lost 1 base, and 10 bases lay in between. The CDR3 runs to 15 residues. This chain's CDR3 is CAISESGGRSYEQYF. DNA of the CDR3: TGTGCCATCAGTGAGTCTGGGGGTAGGTCCTACGAGCAGTACTTC.

The chain joins TRBV10-2 to TRBJ2-7; no clear D gene. Between the trimmed V and J ends, which lost 11 bases and 3 bases, there was a span of 14 bases. CDR3 length equals 12 residues. CDR1 is WSHSY and CDR2 is SAAADI in the germline V gene. CDR3 nucleotides: TGCGCCTCATCCTTCACTAACTACGAGCAGTACTTC. Its protein product is CASSFTNYEQYF.

This chain connects TRBV4-1 to TRBJ2-7; 11 nucleotides agree with TRBD1. V was clipped by 4 bases and J by 6 bases; unmatched bases: 8. Germline V CDR1 and CDR2: MGHRA, YSYEKL. The length of the CDR3 is 15 residues. In DNA form, the CDR3 reads TGCGCCAGCAGCCCAGCTCCGGGACAGGGGGTCGAGCAGTACTTC. It is translated as CASSPAPGQGVEQYF.

This clone was observed a few times. This sequence joins TRBV5-5 and TRBJ1-1; D is undetermined. Looked up from germline, CDR1 is SGHKS and CDR2 is YYEKEE (reference sequence). The CDR3 is 15 amino acids. The ends were cut back, 1 base at V and 0 bases at J, with 10 bases in the middle. CDR3 DNA sequence: TGTGCCAGCAGCTTGTTTGCGGGGATGAACACTGAAGCTTTCTTT. Its translation is CASSLFAGMNTEAFF.

The chain links TRBV30 to TRBJ2-1; 10 bases align to TRBD2. Trimming at V came to 2 bases and at J to 1 base, leaving 5 bases not matched to a gene. This CDR3 comprises 16 residues. Germline CDR1 and CDR2: GTSNPN and SVGIG (reference sequence). CDR3 in DNA: TGTGCCTGGAGTAGGGGACTAGCGAAATCCTACAATGAGCAGTTCTTC. Its translation: CAWSRGLAKSYNEQFF.

This clone occurred a few times. The rearrangement uses TRBV7-2 and TRBJ1-5; no clear D. CDR3 size: 15 residues. Germline assignment: CDR1 SGHTA and CDR2 FQGNSA. Trimming stripped 1 base from V and 1 base from J, with 8 bases between. The CDR3 loop is CASSLGGGSNQPQHF. DNA of the CDR3: TGTGCCAGCAGCTTAGGGGGAGGCAGCAATCAGCCCCAGCATTTT.

The chain has TRBV11-2 and TRBJ2-3, with 7 nucleotides matching TRBD2. In germline, CDR1 is SGHAT, CDR2 FQNNGV. The V gene end was trimmed by 3 bases and the J gene end by 0 bases; junction bases not matched to a gene: 0. The CDR3 consists of 14 residues. The CDR3, as DNA: TGTGCCAGCAGCTTTAGCGGGAGCACAGATACGCAGTATTTT. Its translation: CASSFSGSTDTQYF.

This clone was observed a few times. This chain links TRBV15 with TRBJ1-4, with D possibly matching TRBD1 (5 bases). Trimming took off 0 bases at V and 5 bases at J, with 7 bases between the two ends. This CDR3 spans 14 amino acids. CDR1 LNHNV and CDR2 YYDKDF come from the germline V gene (reference sequence). For the CDR3, the DNA is TGTGCCACCAGCAGAGACAGGGTGAATGAAAAACTGTTTTTT. Protein product: CATSRDRVNEKLFF.

The rearrangement uses TRBV25-1 and TRBJ2-4; TRBD1 agrees at 7 bases. CDR1 is MGHDK and CDR2 is SYGVNS in the germline V gene. The CDR3 consists of 15 residues. The ends lost 3 bases at V and 6 bases at J; junction bases unmatched: 8. CDR3 region: CASSDPGQSTNIQYF. In nucleotides, the CDR3 is TGTGCCAGCAGTGACCCGGGACAGTCAACAAACATTCAGTACTTC.

This sequence joins TRBV19 and TRBJ2-7; possible D gene TRBD1, 5 bases. CDR1 and CDR2 from the germline V gene are LNHDA and SQIVND (reference sequence). The CDR3 loop spans 13 amino acids. Trimming removed 3 bases from V and 3 bases from J, with 9 bases in between. CDR3 protein: CASSMTAFYEQYF. The CDR3 DNA is TGTGCCAGTAGTATGACAGCGTTCTACGAGCAGTACTTC.

This clone was seen more than once but under ten times. The chain links TRBV29-1 to TRBJ2-7, with D hard to call. The V and J ends lost 6 bases and 3 bases respectively, with 15 bases between them. CDR3 length equals 13 residues. Looked up from germline, CDR1 is SQVTM and CDR2 is ANQGSEA. DNA for the CDR3: TGCAGCGTCACACAATCTAAAAGCTACGAGCAGTACTTC. Encoded protein: CSVTQSKSYEQYF.

This clone was recorded once. The chain has TRBV2 and TRBJ1-2, with TRBD1 as a possible D gene (6 bases). Trimming cost V 8 bases and J 5 bases, with 18 bases left between them. The length of the CDR3 is 14 residues. CDR1 and CDR2 (germline): SNHLY, FYNNEI. The CDR3: CASVGQLHQYGYTF. CDR3 nucleotides: TGTGCCAGCGTTGGACAGCTTCATCAGTATGGCTACACCTTC.

This clone turned up a few times. This chain connects TRBV30 to TRBJ2-3; 8 positions match TRBD1. The CDR3 is 13 residues long. CDR1 GTSNPN and CDR2 SVGIG come from the germline V gene (reference sequence). Trimming took 8 bases from V and 1 from J; bases not matched to a gene: 5. CDR3 region: CARKTGGTDTQYF. CDR3 bases: TGTGCCAGGAAGACAGGGGGCACAGATACGCAGTATTTT.

The chain joins TRBV27 to TRBJ2-7, with TRBD2 matching 11 bases. The CDR3 consists of 20 residues. With V trimmed by 5 bases and J by 4 bases, 22 bases remained unmatched. Germline lookup yields CDR1 MNHEY and CDR2 SMNVEV (reference sequence). The CDR3 nucleotides are TGTGCCAGCAGTCCCACACCCCCGGGGCTAGCGGGAGGACTACAGTACGAGCAGTACTTC. Protein: CASSPTPPGLAGGLQYEQYF.

The V and J genes are TRBV30 and TRBJ2-4; D unresolved. Trimming stripped 1 base from V and 2 bases from J, with 9 bases between. From germline, CDR1 is GTSNPN and CDR2 SVGIG (reference sequence). There are 14 residues in the CDR3. CDR3 bases: TGTGCCTGGAGTGGGGGTTTGTCCAAAAACATTCAGTACTTC. Its translation is CAWSGGLSKNIQYF.

This clone showed up just a few times. The chain combines TRBV13 with TRBJ1-5, with TRBD1 identical over 8 bases. V shed 11 bases and J 4 bases; nucleotides not matched to a gene: 4. The CDR3 runs to 12 residues. Germline values: CDR1 PRHDT, CDR2 FYEKMQ (reference sequence). CDR3 in amino acids: CAPRQGNQPQHF. The DNA for the CDR3 is TGTGCCCCCAGACAGGGGAATCAGCCCCAGCATTTT.